These 17 T cell receptor beta chains share one sample of origin, sequenced in a study of T-cell reconstitution after alpha-beta-depleted transplantation in children. For TCRbeta, the library was prepared with unique molecular identifiers. Via MiXCR, TCRdb re-called the PCR reads, giving one row per CDR3 protein. The sample gives about 980,000 distinct CDR3 sequences, about 29% of which show up once; over 25% is in the top ten. Material: PBMCs, mostly from graft donor cells, obtained 360 days after TCRalphabeta/CD19-depleted stem cell transplant. These TCRs come from a boy under three years old who had a stem cell transplant for SCID, so the T cells may come from the graft donor.

This rearrangement joins TRBV5-1 to TRBJ2-3, with 10 bases lining up with TRBD2. Germline V lookup: CDR1 SGHRS, CDR2 YFSETQ. The trim removed 7 bases at V and 4 bases at J, leaving 6 bases unmatched. The CDR3 runs 14 residues. The CDR3 protein is CASFVAGGSDTQYF. The CDR3 coding sequence is TGCGCCAGCTTTGTAGCGGGGGGCTCAGATACGCAGTATTTT.

This chain's CDR3 is CATSRDGTQETQYF. The CDR3 DNA is TGTGCCACCAGCAGAGATGGGACCCAAGAGACCCAGTACTTC. This rearrangement joins TRBV15 to TRBJ2-5; D could derive from TRBD1 or TRBD2 (5 bases each). Trimming stripped 0 bases from V and 1 base from J, with 6 bases between. This CDR3 is built from 14 residues. The V gene's germline CDR1 is LNHNV and CDR2 YYDKDF (reference sequence).

This clonotype was observed a few times. The chain recombines TRBV5-1 with TRBJ1-4, with D tentatively TRBD1 (6 bases). CDR1 is SGHRS and CDR2 is YFSETQ in the germline V gene. The CDR3 has 15 residues. The V end lost 5 bases, the J end lost 8 bases, and 19 bases lay between the germline ends. CDR3 amino acids: CASSDVQGMDEKLFF. CDR3 coding DNA: TGCGCCAGCAGTGACGTGCAGGGGATGGACGAAAAACTGTTTTTT.

This clonotype was seen a handful of times. V usage is TRBV12-3 or TRBV12-4 and J usage is TRBJ2-6; TRBD2 matches 8 bases. The CDR3 runs to 15 residues. V lost 11 bases, J lost 0 bases, and 6 bases stayed unmatched. CDR3 bases: TGTGCCTCGGGGGGGAGCCTCTCTGGGGCCAACGTCCTGACTTTC. Its protein product is CASGGSLSGANVLTF.

This clonotype turned up a few times. This chain uses TRBV2 with TRBJ2-3; D possibly corresponds to TRBD2 (5 bases). V shed 10 bases and J shed 0 bases, with 14 bases lying between them. The CDR3 totals 14 residues. Germline V lookup: CDR1 SNHLY, CDR2 FYNNEI. The CDR3 nucleotides read TGTGCCAACACCGTCGTAGCGAGCACAGATACGCAGTATTTT. Protein product: CANTVVASTDTQYF.

The chain carries TRBV5-1 and TRBJ2-2; D gene uncertain. V lost 3 bases, J lost 3 bases, and 9 bases lay in between. The germline V gene encodes CDR1 SGHRS and CDR2 YFSETQ. The CDR3 spans 14 residues. CDR3 sequence: CASSWTEHTGELFF. CDR3 bases: TGCGCCAGCAGCTGGACGGAACACACCGGGGAGCTGTTTTTT.

The genes are TRBV9 and TRBJ2-1; possible D gene TRBD2, 5 bases. Germline V gene data show CDR1 as SGDLS and CDR2 as YYNGEE. CDR3 size: 14 residues. The germline V and J ends were trimmed by 4 bases and 6 bases, with 14 bases remaining between them. CDR3 nucleotides: TGTGCCAGCAGCCCACATGGGAGCTCCAATGAGCAGTTCTTC. This encodes CASSPHGSSNEQFF.

This clonotype showed up just a few times. The V call is TRBV4-3, the J call TRBJ2-5; a possible D gene is TRBD2 (6 bases). The V gene lost 5 bases and the J gene lost 0 bases, with 13 bases spanning the gap. The length of the CDR3 is 15 residues. Germline V gives CDR1 LGHNA, CDR2 YSLEER. This chain's CDR3 is CASSFFRGYQETQYF. The CDR3 DNA reads TGCGCCAGCAGCTTTTTCCGGGGGTACCAAGAGACCCAGTACTTC.

This clonotype has more than one count but fewer than ten. The V and J genes are TRBV5-6 and TRBJ1-1; D uncertain. V was clipped by 0 bases and J by 1 base, with 13 bases between them. Germline loops: CDR1 SGHDT, CDR2 YYEEEE. The CDR3 is made up of 16 amino acids. The CDR3 nucleotides read TGTGCCAGCAGCTTGGTCTCGCTCTTGCGGAACACTGAAGCTTTCTTT. It codes for CASSLVSLLRNTEAFF.

In DNA, the CDR3 is TGCAGTGCTAGGGACGATAATGAAAAACTGTTTTTT. It specifies CSARDDNEKLFF. The chain joins TRBV20-1 to TRBJ1-4, with no clear D. The CDR3 contains 12 residues. CDR1 and CDR2 from the germline V gene are DFQATT and SNEGSKA (reference sequence). Deletions cut 3 bases from V and 4 bases from J, with 6 bases between.

This CDR3 reads CASSFPHRVRDSPLHF. CDR3 bases: TGTGCCAGCAGTTTCCCCCACCGTGTGAGGGATTCACCCCTCCACTTT. V gene TRBV12-3 or TRBV12-4 combines with J gene TRBJ1-6; D gene uncertain. Trimming removed 3 bases from V and 8 bases from J, with 17 bases in between. The CDR3 spans 16 residues.

This clonotype was seen only a few times. J is TRBJ2-5 and V is TRBV2; D is possibly TRBD1 or TRBD2 (6 bases each). The germline CDR1 and CDR2 sequences are SNHLY and FYNNEI. CDR3 length equals 16 residues. The ends were cut back, 0 bases at V and 2 bases at J, with 13 bases in the middle. The CDR3 here is CASSEAPGGPQETQYF. CDR3 coding DNA: TGTGCCAGCAGTGAAGCGCCCGGGGGCCCTCAAGAGACCCAGTACTTC.

The chain employs TRBV15 and TRBJ2-3, with 11 bases matching TRBD2. CDR3 size: 18 residues. V lost 4 bases to trimming and J lost 0 bases; unmatched junction nucleotides: 9. The V gene's germline CDR1 is LNHNV and CDR2 YYDKDF (reference sequence). CDR3 loop: CATSTRTSGGPSTDTQYF. In nucleotides, the CDR3 is TGTGCCACCAGCACAAGAACTAGCGGGGGACCTAGCACAGATACGCAGTATTTT.

The chain uses TRBV18 and TRBJ2-4; TRBD1 matches at 8 bases. The CDR3 is 14 residues long. With V trimmed by 6 bases and J by 9 bases, 10 bases remained unmatched. Germline CDR1 is KGHSH and CDR2 is LQKENI. CDR3 nucleotides: TGTGCCAGCTCTCTCCTGGACAGGGCGACCATTCAGTACTTC. The encoded protein is CASSLLDRATIQYF.

The CDR3, as DNA: TGTGCCAGCAGCTTATATAGCGGTCGCACAGATACGCAGTATTTT. Encoded protein: CASSLYSGRTDTQYF. This chain uses TRBV7-9 with TRBJ2-3, with a tentative D call TRBD2 (6 bases). This CDR3 comprises 15 residues. Germline lookup yields CDR1 SEHNR and CDR2 FQNEAQ (reference sequence). V gave up 2 bases and J gave up 1 base, with 10 bases separating them. The full variable domain, its missing parts supplied by reference TRBV7-9 and TRBJ2-3, is DTGVSQNPRHKITKRGQNVTFRCDPISEHNRLYWYRQTLGQGPEFLTYFQNEAQLEKSRLLSDRFSAERPKGSFSTLEIQRTEQGDSAMYLCASSLYSGRTDTQYFGPGTRLTVL.

V is TRBV19 and J is TRBJ1-1; D remains ambiguous. This CDR3 is built from 13 residues. V shed 3 bases and J shed 1 base, with 6 bases lying between them. Germline loops: CDR1 LNHDA, CDR2 SQIVND (reference sequence). The CDR3 reads CASSIEGNTEAFF. Here the CDR3 DNA reads TGTGCCAGTAGTATCGAGGGGAACACTGAAGCTTTCTTT.

The rearrangement joins TRBV6-1 to TRBJ2-5, with unresolved D. From germline, CDR1 is MNHNS and CDR2 SASEGT. V was clipped by 2 bases and J by 4 bases, with 8 bases between them. The CDR3 length is 13 residues. This chain's CDR3 is CASSEQWGETQYF. The CDR3 nucleotides read TGTGCCAGCAGTGAACAATGGGGAGAGACCCAGTACTTC.